These 27 T cell receptor beta chains originate from one sample sequenced in a study of T cell responses to AZD1222 COVID-19 vaccine. TCRdb's table, derived via immunoSEQ multiplex PCR, lists solely in-frame clones and lacks some. The data hold about 67,000 clones, with around 80% observed a single time. Here the sequenced sample was peripheral blood, taken on day 0 of AZD1222 vaccination. These receptors all stem from an adult in good health.

V gene TRBV4-3 combines with J gene TRBJ2-2; TRBD2 is a possible D gene (5 bases). In germline, CDR1 is LGHNA, CDR2 YSLEER. CDR3 length: 15 amino acids. V lost 4 bases and J 7 bases, leaving 16 bases between the germline ends. The CDR3 region is CASSRGPRTGGELFF. In DNA, the CDR3 is TGCGCCAGCAGCCGAGGGCCCCGGACGGGCGGGGAGCTGTTTTTT.

V is TRBV9 and J is TRBJ2-7, with D perhaps matching TRBD1 or TRBD2 (5 bases each). The CDR3 runs 15 residues. V dropped 0 bases and J dropped 2 bases, with 12 bases sitting between them. The germline V gene encodes CDR1 SGDLS and CDR2 YYNGEE. The CDR3 region is CASSVGDRDAYEQYF. The CDR3 coding sequence is TGTGCCAGCAGCGTAGGGGACCGAGACGCCTACGAGCAGTACTTC.

This clone was seen a handful of times. The rearrangement joins TRBV28 to TRBJ2-4, with 9 bases that match TRBD1. The trim removed 6 bases at V and 3 bases at J, leaving 3 bases unmatched. From germline, CDR1 is MDHEN and CDR2 SYDVKM. The CDR3 covers 14 residues. The CDR3 protein is CASRTGGVKNIQYF. The CDR3 DNA sequence: TGTGCCAGCAGGACAGGGGGGGTCAAAAACATTCAGTACTTC.

This chain connects TRBV6-5 to TRBJ2-1; 8 bases align to TRBD2. The CDR3 totals 11 residues. The trim removed 6 bases at V and 15 bases at J, leaving 7 bases unmatched. Germline CDR1 is MNHEY and CDR2 is SVGAGI. CDR3 loop: CASSKGTSRFF. CDR3 coding DNA: TGTGCCAGCAGCAAAGGGACTAGTCGGTTCTTC.

The chain employs TRBV9 and TRBJ1-2, with a possible D match to TRBD1 (6 bases). This CDR3 is built from 14 residues. Trimming removed 0 bases at V and 14 bases at J, with 20 bases between. CDR1 and CDR2 from the germline V gene are SGDLS and YYNGEE. CDR3 region: CASSVVGDNELGTF. The CDR3 region has the DNA TGTGCCAGCAGCGTAGTTGGGGACAATGAGTTGGGGACCTTC.

The J gene is TRBJ2-6, the V gene TRBV28, with a weak D call TRBD2 (6 bases). The CDR3 consists of 16 residues. Per the germline V gene, CDR1 is MDHEN and CDR2 is SYDVKM. The ends were cut back, 8 bases at V and 4 bases at J, with 18 bases in the middle. CDR3 coding DNA: TGTGCCAGCCTGGGACTCCCCTCTACCGGGGCCAACGTCCTGACTTTC. Translating gives CASLGLPSTGANVLTF.

This clone has only a few counts. The chain links TRBV3-1 (or the pseudogene TRBV3-2) to TRBJ1-1; maybe TRBD1 (6 bases). This CDR3 has 12 residues. V gave up 4 bases and J gave up 4 bases, with 7 bases separating them. Germline V gene sequence: CDR1 LGHDT, CDR2 YNNKEL (reference sequence). The CDR3 nucleotides are TGTGCCAGCAGCCCCAGGGGCACTGAAGCTTTCTTT. This codes for CASSPRGTEAFF.

V usage is TRBV28 and J usage is TRBJ2-1, with TRBD2 matching over 7 bases. J was trimmed by 5 bases and V by 0 bases; bases with no gene match: 7. The CDR3 covers 16 residues. Germline loops: CDR1 MDHEN, CDR2 SYDVKM. DNA of the CDR3: TGTGCCAGCAGTTTATGGGCTAGCGGAACAGACAATGAGCAGTTCTTC. Protein sequence: CASSLWASGTDNEQFF.

V gene TRBV7-9 combines with J gene TRBJ2-3, with a weak D call TRBD1 (6 bases). CDR1 is SEHNR and CDR2 is FQNEAQ in the germline V gene (reference sequence). This CDR3 is built from 16 residues. The V gene lost 5 bases and the J gene lost 2 bases, with 17 bases spanning the gap. The CDR3 sequence is CASSLGVGGDTDTQYF. The CDR3 DNA reads as TGTGCCAGCAGCCTGGGGGTAGGGGGAGACACAGATACGCAGTATTTT.

Only one count was recorded for this clone. The chain is built from TRBV5-4 and TRBJ2-2; the match to TRBD1 covers 8 bases. Losses at the gene ends were 0 bases for V and 1 base for J; bases not matched to a gene: 2. Looked up from germline, CDR1 is SGHNT and CDR2 is YYREEE (reference sequence). CDR3 length equals 16 residues. CDR3 residues: CASSLAGQGNTGELFF. CDR3 sequence (DNA): TGTGCCAGCAGCTTGGCCGGACAGGGGAACACCGGGGAGCTGTTTTTT.

This clone was seen a single time. The gene calls are TRBV6-2 or TRBV6-3 and TRBJ2-2; 10 bases agree with TRBD1. The CDR3 consists of 19 residues. V shed 2 bases, J shed 2 bases, and the junction held 11 bases outside the gene matches. The germline V gene encodes CDR1 MNHEY and CDR2 SVGEGT. In nucleotides, the CDR3 is TGTGCCAGCAGTTACGAATATTCGGGACAGGGGCTAAACACCGGGGAGCTGTTTTTT. This translates into CASSYEYSGQGLNTGELFF.

The chain has TRBV5-5 and TRBJ1-2; 7 positions agree with TRBD1. Germline V gene data show CDR1 as SGHKS and CDR2 as YYEKEE (reference sequence). J was trimmed by 4 bases and V by 5 bases; bases with no gene match: 14. CDR3 size: 16 residues. The CDR3 is CASRPQGGASAYGYTF. The CDR3 nucleotides are TGTGCCAGCAGACCCCAGGGGGGGGCATCGGCCTATGGCTACACCTTC.

The rearrangement uses TRBV12-5 and TRBJ1-2; no reliable D call. This CDR3 contains 14 residues. V was pared by 6 bases and J by 6 bases, with 17 bases between. CDR1 and CDR2 (germline): LGHNT, FRNRAP. CDR3 protein: CASGGWWEDDGYTF. The DNA of the CDR3 is TGTGCTAGTGGCGGTTGGTGGGAAGATGATGGCTACACCTTC.

V gene TRBV27 combines with J gene TRBJ2-1; the match to TRBD2 covers 13 bases. The CDR3 is 15 amino acids. Germline trimming cut 4 bases from V and 5 bases from J; bases unmatched to any gene: 2. CDR1 and CDR2 (germline): MNHEY, SMNVEV (reference sequence). The CDR3 coding sequence is TGTGCCAGCAGTTACACTAGCGGGGGGGACAATGAGCAGTTCTTC. It codes for CASSYTSGGDNEQFF.

This clone is a singleton in its sample. The chain has TRBV5-6 and TRBJ2-1, with D tentatively TRBD2 (6 bases). The CDR3 is made up of 13 amino acids. V was pared by 5 bases and J by 8 bases, with 14 bases between. The germline V gene has CDR1 SGHDT and CDR2 YYEEEE. The CDR3 loop reads CASSYSGVDEQFF. The CDR3 region has the DNA TGTGCCAGCAGTTACTCGGGGGTGGATGAGCAGTTCTTC. The whole variable domain, remainder taken from reference TRBV5-6 and TRBJ2-1, is DAGVTQSPTHLIKTRGQQVTLRCSPKSGHDTVSWYQQALGQGPQFIFQYYEEEERQRGNFPDRFSGHQFPNYSSELNVNALLLGDSALYLCASSYSGVDEQFFGPGTRLTVL.

This chain uses TRBV19 with TRBJ1-5; weak D call: TRBD1 (5 bases). Trimming shortened V by 11 bases and J by 9 bases, and 20 bases separated the two germline ends. The CDR3 runs 13 residues. Looked up from germline, CDR1 is LNHDA and CDR2 is SQIVND (reference sequence). Here the CDR3 reads CARRQPRGWPQHF. In nucleotides, the CDR3 is TGTGCCCGGAGACAGCCAAGGGGTTGGCCCCAGCATTTT.

The genes are TRBV7-8 and TRBJ1-6, with a possible D match to TRBD1 (5 bases). This CDR3 spans 13 amino acids. Germline CDR1 and CDR2: SGHVS and FQNEAQ. V was cut by 6 bases and J by 7 bases, with 10 bases left in between. For the CDR3, the DNA is TGTGCCAGCAGACCGGGACTCAATTCACCCCTCCACTTT. It translates to CASRPGLNSPLHF.

This chain connects TRBV27 to TRBJ2-7, with 7 bases that match TRBD1. This CDR3 contains 17 residues. Germline lookup yields CDR1 MNHEY and CDR2 SMNVEV (reference sequence). The V segment lost 8 bases and the J segment 1 base; nucleotides outside the gene matches: 17. The chain's CDR3 is CASASDGWGRGSYEQYF. CDR3 in DNA: TGTGCCAGCGCTTCGGATGGCTGGGGCAGGGGGTCCTACGAGCAGTACTTC.

This clone came up once. The chain links TRBV29-1 to TRBJ2-3; D gene ambiguous. V lost 7 bases to trimming and J lost 0 bases, with 11 bases between them. From germline, CDR1 is SQVTM and CDR2 ANQGSEA. The CDR3 spans 13 residues. CDR3 loop: CSDVDASTDTQYF. CDR3 DNA: TGCAGCGACGTGGACGCTAGCACAGATACGCAGTATTTT.

The chain joins TRBV18 to TRBJ2-3; TRBD1 matches at 8 bases. Germline V gene sequence: CDR1 KGHSH, CDR2 LQKENI. The CDR3 runs 16 residues. V lost 6 bases and J lost 3; bases outside the gene matches: 11. The chain's CDR3 is CASSDTRTGNTDTQYF. As DNA, the CDR3 is TGTGCCAGCTCGGACACTCGGACAGGGAATACAGATACGCAGTATTTT.

This chain uses TRBV19 with TRBJ1-2; possible D gene TRBD1, 6 bases. Deletions cut 10 bases from V and 3 bases from J, with 18 bases between. CDR1 is LNHDA, CDR2 SQIVND, per germline (reference sequence). The CDR3 contains 14 residues. The CDR3: CATHPGGPYYGYTF. CDR3 nucleotide sequence: TGTGCCACCCACCCGGGGGGGCCCTACTATGGCTACACCTTC.

The V gene is TRBV19, the J gene TRBJ1-5, with unresolved D. Germline values: CDR1 LNHDA, CDR2 SQIVND (reference sequence). V shed 6 bases and J shed 8 bases, with 14 bases lying between them. This CDR3 region has 13 residues. The CDR3 DNA is TGTGCCAGTAGCTACGGACCCCACGAGCCCCAGCATTTT. Translation: CASSYGPHEPQHF.

V gene TRBV7-8 combines with J gene TRBJ1-2; 9 nucleotides line up with TRBD1. V shed 4 bases and J 4 bases; nucleotides not matched to a gene: 7. This CDR3 comprises 15 residues. In germline, CDR1 is SGHVS, CDR2 FQNEAQ. CDR3 DNA: TGTGCCAGCAGCTCAGGGACAGGGTTAATCTATGGCTACACCTTC. Translating gives CASSSGTGLIYGYTF.

The chain joins TRBV2 to TRBJ1-1, with D uncertain. Germline values: CDR1 SNHLY, CDR2 FYNNEI. The CDR3 length is 12 residues. Trimming cost V 6 bases and J 1 base, with 6 bases left between them. Written as DNA, the CDR3 is TGTGCCAGCAGCGCTGAGAACACTGAAGCTTTCTTT. This gives the protein CASSAENTEAFF.

V is TRBV3-1 (or the pseudogene TRBV3-2) and J is TRBJ2-3; tentatively, D is TRBD1 or TRBD2 (5 bases each). V was cut by 0 bases and J by 10 bases, with 23 bases left in between. Germline V gives CDR1 LGHDT, CDR2 YNNKEL (reference sequence). This CDR3 region has 17 residues. CDR3 DNA: TGTGCCAGCAGCCAAGATAGAGGGGACCAGACTATACGCTCGCAGTATTTT. Encoded protein: CASSQDRGDQTIRSQYF.

This chain joins TRBV28 and TRBJ1-2, with D hard to call. CDR3 size: 15 residues. The V end was cut by 5 bases, the J end by 4 bases, with 17 bases between. Per the germline V gene, CDR1 is MDHEN and CDR2 is SYDVKM. CDR3 loop: CASSPFRPLLYGYTF. The CDR3 region has the DNA TGTGCCAGCAGTCCATTCAGGCCTTTACTCTATGGCTACACCTTC.

V is TRBV28 and J is TRBJ1-1; D might be TRBD1 (5 bases). The CDR3 has 13 amino acids. Germline V lookup: CDR1 MDHEN, CDR2 SYDVKM. Trimming left V 3 bases short and J 4 bases short, with 9 bases between. The CDR3 sequence: CASSFGGSTEAFF. Here the CDR3 DNA reads TGTGCCAGCAGTTTCGGGGGGAGCACTGAAGCTTTCTTT.